This T cell receptor (beta chain) is drawn from a study of T cell responses to AZD1222 COVID-19 vaccine. On the study more broadly: Combined were second doses at about 4 or about 12 weeks.

The protocol was immunoSEQ multiplex PCR, while the TCRdb copy is restricted to in-frame clones and leaves out a portion. The sample has about 100,000 clones; approximately 87% are singletons. Sequenced here: peripheral blood, sampled on day 0 of AZD1222 vaccination. The receptor was isolated from an adult in good health.

CDR3 in amino acids: CASSQGLSDGYTF. CDR3 DNA sequence: TGTGCCAGCAGCCAAGGGCTATCAGATGGCTACACCTTC. The chain combines TRBV3-1 (or the pseudogene TRBV3-2) with TRBJ1-2; D is unresolved. Trimming stripped 1 base from V and 6 bases from J, with 9 bases between. The CDR3 contains 13 residues. Germline V gene sequence: CDR1 LGHDT, CDR2 YNNKEL (reference sequence).